The entry below gives a single TCR beta chain sequence along with its context. Clones were read by immunoSEQ multiplex PCR, and TCRdb kept only the in-frame ones, dropping some. The sample comprises 150,000 or so clones, around 79% of which are singletons, and more than 9.5% rests with the top ten. V lost 2 bases to trimming and J lost 0 bases, with 6 bases between them. The CDR3 is 14 residues long. Germline CDR1 reads SGHRS; CDR2 reads YFSETQ. This specimen comes from a study of blood T cell repertoires in COVID-19. The receptor's source is a man aged 50 to 59 who had recovered from COVID-19. Sequencing was carried out using PBMCs or T cells enriched from blood (not recorded which). This sequence joins TRBV5-1 and TRBJ2-4; weak D call: TRBD2 (5 bases). This CDR3 reads CASSFAGAKNIQYF. As DNA, the CDR3 is TGCGCCAGCAGCTTCGCGGGAGCCAAAAACATTCAGTACTTC.